These 5 T cell receptor beta chains were sequenced from one sample in a study of vaccination effects on CD4 cells after COVID-19. Under the ViraFEST assay, PBMC were stimulated with viral peptide pools so that antigen-specific CD4+ T cells expanded. Sequencing was performed afterwards. At the end of less than 12 days of culture, CD4+ T cells were isolated. PCR-confirmed SARS-CoV-2 infection occurred in the person between March and December 2020. No antigen is known for these receptors. The method was immunoSEQ multiplex PCR; TCRdb's version includes in-frame clones alone and lacks a portion of them. The sample lists around 47,000 clones, roughly four fifths seen once, with roughly 27% in the top ten. The input for sequencing was CD4+ T cells from PBMCs cultured with a peptide pool, taken before COVID-19 vaccination. The receptors shown here come from a human donor who had a prior SARS-CoV-2 infection.

This chain connects TRBV5-1 to TRBJ1-5; 10 bases are shared with TRBD1. The V gene end was trimmed by 4 bases and the J gene end by 8 bases; junction bases not matched to a gene: 12. The CDR3 spans 16 residues. Germline V gene data show CDR1 as SGHRS and CDR2 as YFSETQ. The CDR3: CASSPGDRGAEEPQHF. Here the CDR3 DNA reads TGCGCCAGCAGCCCCGGGGACAGGGGCGCCGAGGAGCCCCAGCATTTT.

The chain has TRBV2 and TRBJ1-6, with D perhaps matching TRBD1 (6 bases). The CDR3 has 13 residues. From germline, CDR1 is SNHLY and CDR2 FYNNEI. Trimming cost V 6 bases and J 8 bases, with 11 bases left between them. The chain's CDR3 is CASSDRRDSPLHF. CDR3 sequence (DNA): TGTGCCAGCAGCGACAGGCGTGATTCACCCCTCCACTTT. The full variable domain, in which reference TRBV2 and TRBJ1-6 provide the parts outside the CDR3, is EPEVTQTPSHQVTQMGQEVILRCVPISNHLYFYWYRQILGQKVEFLVSFYNNEISEKSEIFDDQFSVERPDGSNFTLKIRSTKLEDSAMYFCASSDRRDSPLHFGNGTRLTVT.

The chain employs TRBV19 and TRBJ2-3; a weak D match, TRBD1 (5 bases). The V end lost 4 bases, the J end lost 6 bases, and 5 bases lay between the germline ends. The CDR3 consists of 11 residues. Per germline, CDR1 LNHDA and CDR2 SQIVND (reference sequence). CDR3 coding DNA: TGTGCCAGTAGTACAGGGGATACGCAGTATTTT. Translating it yields CASSTGDTQYF.

J is TRBJ1-1 and V is TRBV7-2; weak D call: TRBD1 (6 bases). The V gene lost 8 bases and the J gene lost 2 bases, with 15 bases spanning the gap. CDR1 is SGHTA, CDR2 FQGNSA, per germline. The CDR3 totals 14 residues. The CDR3 coding sequence is TGTGCCAGCTCTCCCCCGGGGGGCAACACTGAAGCTTTCTTT. This codes for CASSPPGGNTEAFF. Variable domain in full (rest from reference TRBV7-2 and TRBJ1-1): GAGVSQSPSNKVTEKGKDVELRCDPISGHTALYWYRQSLGQGLEFLIYFQGNSAPDKSGLPSDRFSAERTGGSVSTLTIQRTQQEDSAVYLCASSPPGGNTEAFFGQGTRLTVV.

The chain recombines TRBV18 with TRBJ2-1, with 7 positions matching TRBD1. V gave up 1 base and J gave up 5 bases; unmatched junction bases: 5. This CDR3 is built from 15 residues. CDR1 and CDR2 (germline): KGHSH, LQKENI. CDR3 in amino acids: CASSPQQGSHNEQFF. CDR3 DNA: TGTGCCAGCTCACCACAACAGGGGTCCCACAATGAGCAGTTCTTC.